Shown below are 23 T cell receptor beta chains from a single sample sequenced in a study of blood T cell repertoires in COVID-19. Only in-frame clones appear in the TCRdb table, and some are missing; sequencing was by immunoSEQ multiplex PCR. This table holds around 470,000 clones, 90% found once. The sample was PBMCs or T cells enriched from blood (not recorded which). The receptors derive from a young man who had recovered from COVID-19.

This clone was observed a handful of times. This chain links TRBV5-1 with TRBJ1-6; D possibly corresponds to TRBD1 (6 bases). The V end lost 4 bases, the J end lost 7 bases, and 18 bases lay between the germline ends. The V gene's germline CDR1 is SGHRS and CDR2 YFSETQ. CDR3 size: 16 residues. CDR3 protein: CASSLRQASGNSPLHF. In DNA form, the CDR3 reads TGCGCCAGCAGCCTGCGACAGGCATCTGGAAATTCACCCCTCCACTTT.

This chain links TRBV9 with TRBJ1-1; tentative D call: TRBD1 (6 bases). CDR1 is SGDLS and CDR2 is YYNGEE in the germline V gene. The CDR3 spans 14 residues. V lost 0 bases to trimming and J lost 4 bases, with 10 bases between them. CDR3 DNA sequence: TGTGCCAGCAGCGTAGAGGGGGGGCGCACTGAAGCTTTCTTT. It is translated as CASSVEGGRTEAFF.

The V and J genes are TRBV19 and TRBJ2-1; possible D gene TRBD2, 6 bases. CDR1 is LNHDA, CDR2 SQIVND, per germline (reference sequence). CDR3 length: 11 residues. Trimming pared 3 bases from V and 13 bases from J, leaving 10 bases between. The CDR3 loop is CASSISGLQFF. The DNA of the CDR3 is TGTGCCAGTAGTATCAGCGGGCTACAGTTCTTC.

This chain links TRBV28 with TRBJ1-6, with D hard to call. Trimming left V 1 base short and J 9 bases short, with 22 bases between. The CDR3 covers 18 residues. Per the germline V gene, CDR1 is MDHEN and CDR2 is SYDVKM. The CDR3 DNA follows: TGTGCCAGCAGTTTATTCGGGGTCCGACACCGGCGCTTTTCACCCCTCCACTTT. This sequence encodes CASSLFGVRHRRFSPLHF.

A word on this clone: The sample contains more than one DNA sequence encoding this CDR3. This chain links TRBV3-1 (or the pseudogene TRBV3-2) with TRBJ1-3; 7 bases are a match to TRBD1. V was clipped by 4 bases and J by 4 bases; unmatched bases: 4. This CDR3 is built from 14 residues. The germline V gene encodes CDR1 LGHDT and CDR2 YNNKEL (reference sequence). DNA of the CDR3: TGTGCCAGCAGCCCTCGGGACAGCGGAAACACCATATATTTT. It codes for CASSPRDSGNTIYF.

This sequence joins TRBV10-1 and TRBJ1-5; D gene uncertain. Trimming removed 2 bases at V and 3 bases at J, with 5 bases between. CDR3 size: 13 residues. Germline values: CDR1 WNHNN, CDR2 SYGVQD (reference sequence). The CDR3 DNA follows: TGCGCCAGCAGTGAGCGTATCAATCAGCCCCAGCATTTT. Translation gives CASSERINQPQHF.

The rearrangement joins TRBV2 to TRBJ2-3, with 7 bases fitting TRBD2. The germline V gene has CDR1 SNHLY and CDR2 FYNNEI. V shed 7 bases and J 2 bases; nucleotides not matched to a gene: 3. The CDR3 is 13 amino acids. CDR3 sequence: CASKGTTTDTQYF. In DNA, the CDR3 is TGTGCCAGCAAAGGGACTACCACAGATACGCAGTATTTT.

This rearrangement joins TRBV14 to TRBJ1-6; D uncertain. This CDR3 has 15 residues. V lost 1 base, J lost 1 base, and 5 bases lay in between. From germline, CDR1 is SGHDN and CDR2 FVKESK. Here the CDR3 reads CASSQGGSYNSPLHF. CDR3 nucleotide sequence: TGTGCCAGCAGCCAAGGAGGATCCTATAATTCACCCCTCCACTTT.

The V and J genes are TRBV7-8 and TRBJ2-1; D is undetermined. The CDR3 extends over 15 amino acids. The V and J ends lost 5 bases and 0 bases respectively, with 11 bases between them. Germline V gene data show CDR1 as SGHVS and CDR2 as FQNEAQ. Written as DNA, the CDR3 is TGTGCCAGCAGCCCCACCTACAGCTCCTACAATGAGCAGTTCTTC. Translation gives CASSPTYSSYNEQFF.

This chain connects TRBV2 to TRBJ2-2; 14 nucleotides agree with TRBD2. CDR1 and CDR2 from the germline V gene are SNHLY and FYNNEI. Unmatched junction bases numbered 8, after V lost 7 bases and J lost 4 bases. This CDR3 is 17 amino acids long. The CDR3 region has the DNA TGTGCCAGCACCAAGGGACTAGCGGGAGCCGGCACCGGGGAGCTGTTTTTT. The encoded protein is CASTKGLAGAGTGELFF. Using reference TRBV2 and TRBJ2-2 for the parts outside the CDR3, the full variable domain is EPEVTQTPSHQVTQMGQEVILRCVPISNHLYFYWYRQILGQKVEFLVSFYNNEISEKSEIFDDQFSVERPDGSNFTLKIRSTKLEDSAMYFCASTKGLAGAGTGELFFGEGSRLTVL.

This rearrangement joins TRBV10-1 to TRBJ1-3; D not resolved. The germline V gene encodes CDR1 WNHNN and CDR2 SYGVQD (reference sequence). With 0 bases removed from V and 4 bases from J, the gap between germline ends came to 4 bases. There are 13 residues in the CDR3. This chain's CDR3 is CASSESRGNTIYF. The DNA for the CDR3 is TGCGCCAGCAGTGAGTCTAGAGGAAACACCATATATTTT.

The chain combines TRBV5-1 with TRBJ1-3; D is perhaps TRBD1 (6 bases). This CDR3 has 16 amino acids. Trimming removed 4 bases at V and 0 bases at J, with 14 bases between. Germline V gene sequence: CDR1 SGHRS, CDR2 YFSETQ. The CDR3 coding sequence is TGCGCCAGCAGCCCCGTGACAGGCACCTCTGGAAACACCATATATTTT. It translates to CASSPVTGTSGNTIYF. Filled out from reference TRBV5-1 and TRBJ1-3, the complete variable domain reads KAGVTQTPRYLIKTRGQQVTLSCSPISGHRSVSWYQQTPGQGLQFLFEYFSETQRNKGNFPGRFSGRQFSNSRSEMNVSTLELGDSALYLCASSPVTGTSGNTIYFGEGSWLTVV.

This chain connects TRBV28 to TRBJ2-3; 9 bases agree with TRBD1. The CDR3 sequence is 17 residues long. V gave up 6 bases and J gave up 1 base; unmatched junction bases: 11. The germline CDR1 and CDR2 sequences are MDHEN and SYDVKM. As DNA, the CDR3 is TGTGCCAGCAGGCCTATGGGACAGGGTTTAGGCACAGATACGCAGTATTTT. This sequence encodes CASRPMGQGLGTDTQYF. Combining the CDR3 with reference TRBV28 and TRBJ2-3 gives the whole variable domain DVKVTQSSRYLVKRTGEKVFLECVQDMDHENMFWYRQDPGLGLRLIYFSYDVKMKEKGDIPEGYSVSREKKERFSLILESASTNQTSMYLCASRPMGQGLGTDTQYFGPGTRLTVL.

The chain joins TRBV3-1 (or the pseudogene TRBV3-2) to TRBJ2-4; D not certain. V gave up 4 bases and J gave up 4 bases, with 14 bases separating them. CDR3 size: 15 residues. CDR1 and CDR2 from the germline V gene are LGHDT and YNNKEL (reference sequence). The chain's CDR3 is CASSLRASRKNIQYF. Here the CDR3 DNA reads TGTGCCAGCAGCCTTAGAGCGAGTCGGAAAAACATTCAGTACTTC.

The chain uses TRBV19 and TRBJ2-5; 7 bases fit TRBD2. The germline V gene has CDR1 LNHDA and CDR2 SQIVND (reference sequence). This CDR3 spans 14 amino acids. Germline trimming cut 5 bases from V and 5 bases from J; bases unmatched to any gene: 8. The CDR3 spells CASSPTTSPETQYF. The CDR3, as DNA: TGTGCCAGTAGTCCCACGACTAGCCCGGAGACCCAGTACTTC.

The V gene is TRBV7-3, the J gene TRBJ1-5; D is uncertain. V was pared by 11 bases and J by 6 bases, with 26 bases between. Germline CDR1 is SGHTA and CDR2 is FQGTGA. The CDR3 length is 16 residues. DNA of the CDR3: TGTGCCCAGGCAAACTCTCGGTCAACTGTGTGTCAGCCCCAGCATTTT. Encoded protein: CAQANSRSTVCQPQHF.

Note on this clone: Its ends do not fully match the called genes, so a read error is possible. The chain couples TRBV30 to TRBJ1-2, with a possible D match to TRBD1 (5 bases). Germline assignment: CDR1 GTSNPN and CDR2 SVGIG (reference sequence). This CDR3 is 13 amino acids long. The CDR3 loop reads CAWGVQDLSGYTF. Written as DNA, the CDR3 is TGTGCCTGGGGTGTACAGGATTTGAGCGGCTACACCTTC.

This clone was recorded once. The rearrangement joins TRBV9 to TRBJ2-1, with 8 bases that match TRBD2. V shed 0 bases and J 2 bases; nucleotides not matched to a gene: 4. The length of the CDR3 is 16 residues. Germline V gives CDR1 SGDLS, CDR2 YYNGEE. For the CDR3, the DNA is TGTGCCAGCAGCGTAGACGCGGGAGGTACCTACAATGAGCAGTTCTTC. This encodes CASSVDAGGTYNEQFF. The full variable domain, completed using reference TRBV9 and TRBJ2-1, is DSGVTQTPKHLITATGQRVTLRCSPRSGDLSVYWYQQSLDQGLQFLIQYYNGEERAKGNILERFSAQQFPDLHSELNLSSLELGDSALYFCASSVDAGGTYNEQFFGPGTRLTVL.

The chain uses TRBV7-2 and TRBJ2-2, with 11 bases aligning to TRBD2. The ends lost 2 bases at V and 1 base at J; junction bases unmatched: 3. The CDR3 loop spans 17 amino acids. Germline V gene data show CDR1 as SGHTA and CDR2 as FQGNSA. The DNA for the CDR3 is TGTGCCAGCAGCTTAAGGGGACTAGCGGAGAACACCGGGGAGCTGTTTTTT. Its protein product is CASSLRGLAENTGELFF.

The chain is built from TRBV5-1 and TRBJ1-2, with unresolved D. The V end was cut by 2 bases, the J end by 3 bases, with 8 bases between. Germline V lookup: CDR1 SGHRS, CDR2 YFSETQ. CDR3 length equals 13 residues. CDR3 sequence reads: CASSFEADYGYTF. The CDR3 DNA sequence: TGCGCCAGCAGCTTCGAGGCTGACTATGGCTACACCTTC.

The rearrangement joins TRBV11-2 to TRBJ2-3; 8 nucleotides match TRBD1. The trim removed 5 bases at V and 2 bases at J, leaving 3 bases unmatched. CDR1 and CDR2 (germline): SGHAT, FQNNGV. The CDR3 spans 14 residues. As DNA, the CDR3 is TGTGCCAGCAGCGCCCAGGGGGCCACAGATACGCAGTATTTT. It codes for CASSAQGATDTQYF.

Here the CDR3 reads CASSILPGQNTEAFF. In DNA form, the CDR3 reads TGTGCCAGTAGTATCCTACCGGGACAGAACACTGAAGCTTTCTTT. The rearrangement uses TRBV19 and TRBJ1-1, with D perhaps matching TRBD1 (6 bases). Germline V gives CDR1 LNHDA, CDR2 SQIVND (reference sequence). V was shortened by 3 bases and J by 1 base, with 12 bases between the two germline ends. The CDR3 spans 15 residues.

V gene TRBV2 combines with J gene TRBJ1-6; 9 bases fit TRBD1. CDR1 is SNHLY, CDR2 FYNNEI, per germline. The trim removed 6 bases at V and 5 bases at J, leaving 5 bases unmatched. The CDR3 spans 15 residues. In nucleotides, the CDR3 is TGTGCCAGCAGCCAACAGGGGGCCGATAATTCACCCCTCCACTTT. Its translation: CASSQQGADNSPLHF. Variable domain in full (rest from reference TRBV2 and TRBJ1-6): EPEVTQTPSHQVTQMGQEVILRCVPISNHLYFYWYRQILGQKVEFLVSFYNNEISEKSEIFDDQFSVERPDGSNFTLKIRSTKLEDSAMYFCASSQQGADNSPLHFGNGTRLTVT.